The source of this TCR beta chain is a study of T cell changes during pregnancy in multiple sclerosis. Germline values: CDR1 SGHTA, CDR2 FQGTGA. Unmatched junction bases numbered 0, after V lost 2 bases and J lost 7 bases. The CDR3 covers 13 residues. This table comes from immunoSEQ multiplex PCR, and its TCRdb copy is limited to in-frame clones, with some not included. The sample includes 30,000 to 40,000 clones, 85% to 95% of them seen just once. The sample holds one count of this clone. This TCR derives from a female donor with multiple sclerosis, enrolled in a pregnancy study. The chain is built from TRBV7-3 and TRBJ2-2; 8 bases fit TRBD2. The input for sequencing was CD4+ T cells from peripheral blood mononuclear cells, taken in the second trimester of pregnancy. The DNA for the CDR3 is TGTGCCAGCAGCTTAGCGGGGGGCGGGGAGCTGTTTTTT. This codes for CASSLAGGGELFF.